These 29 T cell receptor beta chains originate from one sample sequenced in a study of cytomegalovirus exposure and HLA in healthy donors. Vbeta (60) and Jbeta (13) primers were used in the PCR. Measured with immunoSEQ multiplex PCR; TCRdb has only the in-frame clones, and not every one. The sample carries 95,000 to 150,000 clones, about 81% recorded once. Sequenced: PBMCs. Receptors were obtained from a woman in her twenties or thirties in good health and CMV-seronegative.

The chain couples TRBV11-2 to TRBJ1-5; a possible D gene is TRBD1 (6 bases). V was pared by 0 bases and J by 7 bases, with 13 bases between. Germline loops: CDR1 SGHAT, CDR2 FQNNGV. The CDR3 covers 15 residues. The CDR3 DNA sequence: TGTGCCAGCAGCTTAGATAGGGGGGGCCTCCAGCCCCAGCATTTT. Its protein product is CASSLDRGGLQPQHF.

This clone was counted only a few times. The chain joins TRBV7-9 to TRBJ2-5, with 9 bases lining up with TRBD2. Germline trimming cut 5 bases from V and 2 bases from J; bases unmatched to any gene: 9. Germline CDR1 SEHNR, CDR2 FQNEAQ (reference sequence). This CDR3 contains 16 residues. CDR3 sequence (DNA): TGTGCCAGCAGCCCCGGGGTCGCGGGAGGGCAAGAGACCCAGTACTTC. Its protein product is CASSPGVAGGQETQYF.

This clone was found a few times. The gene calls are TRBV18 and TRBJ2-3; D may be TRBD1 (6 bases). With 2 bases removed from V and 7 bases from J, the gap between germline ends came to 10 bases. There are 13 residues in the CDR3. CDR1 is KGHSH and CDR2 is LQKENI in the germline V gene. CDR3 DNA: TGTGCCAGCTCACCAGGGGGCCCTAATACGCAGTATTTT. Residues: CASSPGGPNTQYF. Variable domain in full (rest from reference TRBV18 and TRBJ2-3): NAGVMQNPRHLVRRRGQEARLRCSPMKGHSHVYWYRQLPEEGLKFMVYLQKENIIDESGMPKERFSAEFPKEGPSILRIQQVVRGDSAAYFCASSPGGPNTQYFGPGTRLTVL.

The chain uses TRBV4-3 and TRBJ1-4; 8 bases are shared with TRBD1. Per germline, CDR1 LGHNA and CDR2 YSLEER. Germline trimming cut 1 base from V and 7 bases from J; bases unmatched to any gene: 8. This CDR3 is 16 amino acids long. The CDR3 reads CASSQASGTGAEKLFF. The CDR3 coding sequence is TGCGCCAGCAGCCAAGCCTCCGGGACAGGTGCTGAAAAACTGTTTTTT.

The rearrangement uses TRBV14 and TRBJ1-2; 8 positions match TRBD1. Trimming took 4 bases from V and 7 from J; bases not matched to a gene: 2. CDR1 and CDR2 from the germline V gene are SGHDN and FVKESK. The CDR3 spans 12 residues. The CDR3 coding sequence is TGTGCCAGCAGCCGGACAGGGCTTGGCTACACCTTC. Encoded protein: CASSRTGLGYTF.

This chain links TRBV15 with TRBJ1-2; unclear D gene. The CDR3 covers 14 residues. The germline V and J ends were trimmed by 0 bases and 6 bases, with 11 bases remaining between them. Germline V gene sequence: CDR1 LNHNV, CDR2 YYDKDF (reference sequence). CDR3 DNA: TGTGCCACCAGCAGAGATACGGGGTCCAATGGCTACACCTTC. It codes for CATSRDTGSNGYTF.

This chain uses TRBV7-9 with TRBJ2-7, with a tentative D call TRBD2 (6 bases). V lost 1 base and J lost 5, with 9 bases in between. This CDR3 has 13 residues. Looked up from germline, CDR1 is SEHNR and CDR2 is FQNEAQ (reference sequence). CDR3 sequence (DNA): TGTGCCAGCAGCTTAGTGGAGGGAAACGAGCAGTACTTC. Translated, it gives CASSLVEGNEQYF.

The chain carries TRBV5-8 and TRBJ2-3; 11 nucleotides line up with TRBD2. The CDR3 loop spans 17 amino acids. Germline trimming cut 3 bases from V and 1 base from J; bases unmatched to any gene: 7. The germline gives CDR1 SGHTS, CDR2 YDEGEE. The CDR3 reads CASSYPTLAGGTDTQYF. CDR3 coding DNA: TGTGCCAGCAGCTACCCAACACTAGCGGGGGGCACAGATACGCAGTATTTT.

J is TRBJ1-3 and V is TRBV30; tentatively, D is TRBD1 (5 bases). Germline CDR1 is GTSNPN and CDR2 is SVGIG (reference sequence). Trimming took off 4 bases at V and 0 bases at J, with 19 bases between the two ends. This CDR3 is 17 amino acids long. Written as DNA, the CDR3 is TGTGCCTGGATCAACGGGGGATTATGGCGCTCTGGAAACACCATATATTTT. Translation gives CAWINGGLWRSGNTIYF.

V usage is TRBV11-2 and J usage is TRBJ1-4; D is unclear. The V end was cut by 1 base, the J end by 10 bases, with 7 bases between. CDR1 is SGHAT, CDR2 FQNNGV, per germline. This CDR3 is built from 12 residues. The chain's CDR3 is CASSLGSGKLFF. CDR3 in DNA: TGTGCCAGCAGCTTAGGGTCGGGAAAACTGTTTTTT.

CDR3 DNA sequence: TGTGCCAGCAGTTACGACAGACAGTATGGCTACACCTTC. Translated: CASSYDRQYGYTF. V is TRBV6-5 and J is TRBJ1-2; weak D call: TRBD1 (5 bases). V dropped 2 bases and J dropped 5 bases, with 9 bases sitting between them. There are 13 residues in the CDR3. Germline-derived CDR1 and CDR2 are MNHEY and SVGAGI.

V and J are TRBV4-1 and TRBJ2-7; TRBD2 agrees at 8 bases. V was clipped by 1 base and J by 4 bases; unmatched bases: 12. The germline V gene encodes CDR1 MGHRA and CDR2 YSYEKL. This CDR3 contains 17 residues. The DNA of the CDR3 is TGCGCCAGCAGCCAAGGTCAACCTCTGCGGGAGGTATACGAGCAGTACTTC. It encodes CASSQGQPLREVYEQYF.

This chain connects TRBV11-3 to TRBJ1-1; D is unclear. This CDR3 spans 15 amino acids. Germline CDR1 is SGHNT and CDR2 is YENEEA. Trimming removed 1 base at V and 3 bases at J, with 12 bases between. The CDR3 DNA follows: TGTGCCAGCAGCTTAGGTCTAGGGAGGGACACTGAAGCTTTCTTT. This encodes CASSLGLGRDTEAFF.

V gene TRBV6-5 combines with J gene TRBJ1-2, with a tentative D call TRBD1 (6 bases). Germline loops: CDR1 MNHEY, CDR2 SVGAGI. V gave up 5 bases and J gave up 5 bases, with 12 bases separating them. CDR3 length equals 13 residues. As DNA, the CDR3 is TGTGCCAGCAGTGAAACAGGGAATTATGGCTACACCTTC. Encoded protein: CASSETGNYGYTF.

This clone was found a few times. The CDR3 bases are TGCGCCAGCAGCCCGTCCGGGACAGGGGGGGGTACTGAAGCTTTCTTT. As protein: CASSPSGTGGGTEAFF. V and J are TRBV5-1 and TRBJ1-1; 11 nucleotides match TRBD1. The junction had 10 bases not matched to a gene; V was cut back by 4 bases and J by 5 bases. Per the germline V gene, CDR1 is SGHRS and CDR2 is YFSETQ. CDR3 length equals 16 residues. Complete variable domain (other parts from reference TRBV5-1 and TRBJ1-1): KAGVTQTPRYLIKTRGQQVTLSCSPISGHRSVSWYQQTPGQGLQFLFEYFSETQRNKGNFPGRFSGRQFSNSRSEMNVSTLELGDSALYLCASSPSGTGGGTEAFFGQGTRLTVV.

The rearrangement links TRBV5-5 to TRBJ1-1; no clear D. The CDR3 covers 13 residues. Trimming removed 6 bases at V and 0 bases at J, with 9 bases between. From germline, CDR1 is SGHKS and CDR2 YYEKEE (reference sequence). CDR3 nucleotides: TGTGCCAGCACCCCACTGATGAACACTGAAGCTTTCTTT. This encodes CASTPLMNTEAFF.

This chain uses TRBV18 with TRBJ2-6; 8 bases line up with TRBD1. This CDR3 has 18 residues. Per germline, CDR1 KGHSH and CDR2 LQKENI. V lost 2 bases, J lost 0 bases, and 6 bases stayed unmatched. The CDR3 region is CASSPAARGLSGANVLTF. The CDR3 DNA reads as TGTGCCAGCTCACCAGCGGCCAGGGGGCTCTCTGGGGCCAACGTCCTGACTTTC.

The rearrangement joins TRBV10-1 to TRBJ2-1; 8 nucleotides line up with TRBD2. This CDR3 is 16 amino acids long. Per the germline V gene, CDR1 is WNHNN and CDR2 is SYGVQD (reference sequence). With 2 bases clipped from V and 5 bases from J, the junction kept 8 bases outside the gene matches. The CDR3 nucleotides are TGCGCCAGCAGTGAGGCCATCGCGGGAGGCCACAATGAGCAGTTCTTC. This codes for CASSEAIAGGHNEQFF.

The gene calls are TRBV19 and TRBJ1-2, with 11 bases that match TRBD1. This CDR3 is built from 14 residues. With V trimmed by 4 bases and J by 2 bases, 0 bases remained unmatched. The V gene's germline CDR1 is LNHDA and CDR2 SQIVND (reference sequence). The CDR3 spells CASSRDRGNYGYTF. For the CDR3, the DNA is TGTGCCAGTAGTAGGGACAGGGGGAACTATGGCTACACCTTC.

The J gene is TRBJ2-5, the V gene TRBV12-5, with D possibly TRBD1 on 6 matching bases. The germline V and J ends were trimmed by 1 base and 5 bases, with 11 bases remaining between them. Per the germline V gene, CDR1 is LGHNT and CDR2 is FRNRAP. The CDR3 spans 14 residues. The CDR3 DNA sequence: TGTGCTAGTGGTTTGGGACAGGTGGGGGAGACCCAGTACTTC. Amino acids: CASGLGQVGETQYF.

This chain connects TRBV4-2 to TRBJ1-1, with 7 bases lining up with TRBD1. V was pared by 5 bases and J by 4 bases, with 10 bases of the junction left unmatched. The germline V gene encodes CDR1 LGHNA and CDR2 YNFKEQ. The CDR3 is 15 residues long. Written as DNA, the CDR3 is TGTGCCAGCAGCAAGCACAGGGGTGATGGCACTGAAGCTTTCTTT. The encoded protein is CASSKHRGDGTEAFF.

CDR3 nucleotide sequence: TGTGCCTGGAGTTGGGGCAAGGGAGAAAAACTGTTTTTT. This translates into CAWSWGKGEKLFF. J is TRBJ1-4 and V is TRBV30; weak D call: TRBD1 (5 bases). CDR1 and CDR2 from the germline V gene are GTSNPN and SVGIG (reference sequence). This CDR3 is built from 13 residues. Trimming pared 2 bases from V and 8 bases from J, leaving 12 bases between.

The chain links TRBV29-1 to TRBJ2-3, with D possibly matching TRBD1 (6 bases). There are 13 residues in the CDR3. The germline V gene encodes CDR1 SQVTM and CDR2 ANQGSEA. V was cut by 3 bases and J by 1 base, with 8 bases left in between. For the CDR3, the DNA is TGCAGCGTTGATGAGGGGGGCACAGATACGCAGTATTTT. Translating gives CSVDEGGTDTQYF.

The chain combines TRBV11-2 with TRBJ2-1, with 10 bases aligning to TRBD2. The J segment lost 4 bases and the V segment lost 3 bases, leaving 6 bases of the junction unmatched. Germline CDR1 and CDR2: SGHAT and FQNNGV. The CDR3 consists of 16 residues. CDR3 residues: CASSLQGLAFYNEQFF. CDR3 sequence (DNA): TGTGCCAGCAGCTTGCAGGGACTAGCGTTTTACAATGAGCAGTTCTTC.

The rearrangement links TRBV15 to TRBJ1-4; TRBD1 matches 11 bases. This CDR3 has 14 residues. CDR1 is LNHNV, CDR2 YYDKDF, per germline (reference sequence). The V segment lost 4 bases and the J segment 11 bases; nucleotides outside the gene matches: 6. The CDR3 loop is CATSMDRGQRKLFF. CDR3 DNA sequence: TGTGCCACCAGCATGGACAGGGGGCAACGGAAACTGTTTTTT.

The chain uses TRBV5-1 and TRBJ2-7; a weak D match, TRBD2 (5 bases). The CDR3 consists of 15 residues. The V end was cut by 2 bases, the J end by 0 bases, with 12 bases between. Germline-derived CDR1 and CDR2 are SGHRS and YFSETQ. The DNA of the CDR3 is TGCGCCAGCAGCTTTGACTACCCCAGCTCCTACGAGCAGTACTTC. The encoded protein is CASSFDYPSSYEQYF.

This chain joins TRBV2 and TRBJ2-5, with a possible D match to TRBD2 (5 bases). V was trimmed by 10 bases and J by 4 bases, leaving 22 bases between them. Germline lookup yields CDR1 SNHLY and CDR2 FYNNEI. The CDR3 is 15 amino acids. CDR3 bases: TGTGCCACCCTCTCCCAGAGGGTTTTGGGAGAGACCCAGTACTTC. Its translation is CATLSQRVLGETQYF. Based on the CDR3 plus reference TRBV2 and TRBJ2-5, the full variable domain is EPEVTQTPSHQVTQMGQEVILRCVPISNHLYFYWYRQILGQKVEFLVSFYNNEISEKSEIFDDQFSVERPDGSNFTLKIRSTKLEDSAMYFCATLSQRVLGETQYFGPGTRLLVL.

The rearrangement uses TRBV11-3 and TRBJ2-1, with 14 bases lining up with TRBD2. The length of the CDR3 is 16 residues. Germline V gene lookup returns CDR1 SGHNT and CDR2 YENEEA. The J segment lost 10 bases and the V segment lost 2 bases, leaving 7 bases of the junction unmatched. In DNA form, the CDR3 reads TGTGCCAGCAGCTTAACCGGGACTAGCGGGAGTGGAGAGCAGTTCTTC. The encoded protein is CASSLTGTSGSGEQFF.

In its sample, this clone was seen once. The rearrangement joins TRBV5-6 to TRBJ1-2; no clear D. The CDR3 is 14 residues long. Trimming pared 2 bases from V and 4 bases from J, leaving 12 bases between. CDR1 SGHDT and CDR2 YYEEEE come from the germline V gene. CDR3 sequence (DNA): TGTGCCAGCAGCTTCTTCACGGAGTTCTATGGCTACACCTTC. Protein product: CASSFFTEFYGYTF. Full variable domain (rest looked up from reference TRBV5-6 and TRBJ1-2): DAGVTQSPTHLIKTRGQQVTLRCSPKSGHDTVSWYQQALGQGPQFIFQYYEEEERQRGNFPDRFSGHQFPNYSSELNVNALLLGDSALYLCASSFFTEFYGYTFGSGTRLTVV.